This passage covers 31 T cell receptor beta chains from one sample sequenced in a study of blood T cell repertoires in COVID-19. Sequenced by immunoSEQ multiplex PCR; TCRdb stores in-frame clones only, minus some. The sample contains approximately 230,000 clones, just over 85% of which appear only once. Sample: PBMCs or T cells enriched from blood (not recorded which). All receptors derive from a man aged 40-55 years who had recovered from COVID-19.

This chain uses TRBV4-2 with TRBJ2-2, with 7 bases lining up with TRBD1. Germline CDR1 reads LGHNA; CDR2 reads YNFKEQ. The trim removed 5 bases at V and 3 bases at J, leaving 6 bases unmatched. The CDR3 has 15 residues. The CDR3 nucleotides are TGTGCCAGCAGCGTAAGACAGGGTTACACCGGGGAGCTGTTTTTT. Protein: CASSVRQGYTGELFF.

The CDR3 is CASSLLWSSYNSPLHF. The CDR3 DNA follows: TGTGCCAGCAGTTTGTTATGGAGCTCCTATAATTCACCCCTCCACTTT. The chain is built from TRBV27 and TRBJ1-6, with D unresolved. CDR3 size: 16 residues. In germline, CDR1 is MNHEY, CDR2 SMNVEV (reference sequence). Trimming pared 3 bases from V and 0 bases from J, leaving 9 bases between.

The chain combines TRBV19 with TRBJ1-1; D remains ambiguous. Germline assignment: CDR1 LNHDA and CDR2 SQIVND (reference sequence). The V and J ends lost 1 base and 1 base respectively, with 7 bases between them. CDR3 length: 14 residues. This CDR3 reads CASSIVGGNTEAFF. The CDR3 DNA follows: TGTGCCAGTAGTATAGTGGGAGGGAACACTGAAGCTTTCTTT.

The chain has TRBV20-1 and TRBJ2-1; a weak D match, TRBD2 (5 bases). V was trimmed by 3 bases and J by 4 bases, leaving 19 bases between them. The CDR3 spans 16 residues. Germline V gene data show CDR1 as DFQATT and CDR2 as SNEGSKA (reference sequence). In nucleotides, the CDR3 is TGCAGTGCTAGTAGGCGTACCGGGGTTGGGTACAATGAGCAGTTCTTC. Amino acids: CSASRRTGVGYNEQFF.

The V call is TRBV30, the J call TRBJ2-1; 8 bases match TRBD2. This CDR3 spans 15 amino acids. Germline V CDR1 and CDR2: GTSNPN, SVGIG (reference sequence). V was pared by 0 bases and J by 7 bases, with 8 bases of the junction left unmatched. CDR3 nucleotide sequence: TGTGCCTGGAGTGTACTGGCGGGAGGAGGTAATGAGCAGTTCTTC. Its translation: CAWSVLAGGGNEQFF.

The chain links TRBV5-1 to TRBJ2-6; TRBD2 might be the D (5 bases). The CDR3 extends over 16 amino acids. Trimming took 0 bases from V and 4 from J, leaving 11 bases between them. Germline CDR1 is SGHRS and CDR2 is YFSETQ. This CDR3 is CASSLAGESGANVLTF. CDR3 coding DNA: TGCGCCAGCAGCTTGGCCGGGGAGTCCGGGGCCAACGTCCTGACTTTC.

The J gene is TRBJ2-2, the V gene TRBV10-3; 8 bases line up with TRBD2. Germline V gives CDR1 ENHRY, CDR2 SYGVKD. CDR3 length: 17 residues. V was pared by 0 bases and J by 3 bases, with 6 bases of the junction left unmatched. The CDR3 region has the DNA TGTGCCATCAGTGAGTCGAGCGGGGGTCCCCACACCGGGGAGCTGTTTTTT. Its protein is CAISESSGGPHTGELFF.

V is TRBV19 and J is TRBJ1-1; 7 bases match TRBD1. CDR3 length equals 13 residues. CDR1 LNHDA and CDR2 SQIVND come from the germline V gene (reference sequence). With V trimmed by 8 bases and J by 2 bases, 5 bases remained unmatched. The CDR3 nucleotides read TGTGCCAGTGGGACAGACTTCAACACTGAAGCTTTCTTT. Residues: CASGTDFNTEAFF.

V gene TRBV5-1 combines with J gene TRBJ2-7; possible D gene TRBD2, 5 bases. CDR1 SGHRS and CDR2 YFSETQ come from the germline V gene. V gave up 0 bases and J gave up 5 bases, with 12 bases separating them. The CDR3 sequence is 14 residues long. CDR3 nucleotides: TGCGCCAGCAGCTTGGCGTTAGCGTACGACGAGCAGTACTTC. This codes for CASSLALAYDEQYF.

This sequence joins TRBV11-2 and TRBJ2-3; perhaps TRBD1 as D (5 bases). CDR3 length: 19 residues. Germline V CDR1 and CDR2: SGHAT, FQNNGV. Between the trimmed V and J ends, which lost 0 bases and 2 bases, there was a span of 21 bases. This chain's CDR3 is CASSLDLSDTYSSTDTQYF. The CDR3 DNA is TGTGCCAGCAGCTTAGATCTTTCGGACACCTACTCCTCCACAGATACGCAGTATTTT.

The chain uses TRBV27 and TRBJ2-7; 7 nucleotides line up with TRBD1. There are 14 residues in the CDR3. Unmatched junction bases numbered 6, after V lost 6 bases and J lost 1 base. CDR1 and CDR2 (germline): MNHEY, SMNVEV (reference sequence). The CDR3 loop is CASSLGQRSYEQYF. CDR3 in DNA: TGTGCCAGCAGCCTGGGACAGAGATCCTACGAGCAGTACTTC.

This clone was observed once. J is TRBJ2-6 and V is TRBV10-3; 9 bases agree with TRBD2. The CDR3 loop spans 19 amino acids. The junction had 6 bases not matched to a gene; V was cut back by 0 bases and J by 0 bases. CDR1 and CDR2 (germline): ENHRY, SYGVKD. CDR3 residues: CAISESLAGELSGANVLTF. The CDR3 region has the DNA TGTGCCATCAGTGAGTCCTTAGCGGGGGAACTCTCTGGGGCCAACGTCCTGACTTTC.

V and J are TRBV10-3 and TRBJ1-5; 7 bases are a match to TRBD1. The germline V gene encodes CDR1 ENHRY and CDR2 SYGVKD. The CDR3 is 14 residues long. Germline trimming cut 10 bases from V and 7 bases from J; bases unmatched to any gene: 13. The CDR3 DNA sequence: TGTGCCAGCGCCAAACAGGGGCCGGAACAGCCCCAGCATTTT. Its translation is CASAKQGPEQPQHF.

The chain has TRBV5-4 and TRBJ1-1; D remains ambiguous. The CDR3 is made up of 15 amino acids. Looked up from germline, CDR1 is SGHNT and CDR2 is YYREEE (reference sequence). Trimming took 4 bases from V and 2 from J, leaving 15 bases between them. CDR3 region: CASSPPLQVNTEAFF. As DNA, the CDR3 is TGTGCCAGCAGCCCCCCGCTGCAGGTTAACACTGAAGCTTTCTTT.

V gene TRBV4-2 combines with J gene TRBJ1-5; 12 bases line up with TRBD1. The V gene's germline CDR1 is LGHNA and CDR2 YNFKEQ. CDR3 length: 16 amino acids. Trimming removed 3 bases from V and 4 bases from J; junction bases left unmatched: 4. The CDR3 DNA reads TGTGCCAGCAGCCACCCGGGACAGGGGGCGAATCAGCCCCAGCATTTT. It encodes CASSHPGQGANQPQHF.

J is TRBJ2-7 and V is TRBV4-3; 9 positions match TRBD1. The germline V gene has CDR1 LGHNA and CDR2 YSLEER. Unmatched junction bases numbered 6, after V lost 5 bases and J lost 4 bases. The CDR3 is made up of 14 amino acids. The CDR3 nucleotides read TGCGCCAGCAGCACGGGGACAGGGCGGTACGAGCAGTACTTC. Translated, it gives CASSTGTGRYEQYF.

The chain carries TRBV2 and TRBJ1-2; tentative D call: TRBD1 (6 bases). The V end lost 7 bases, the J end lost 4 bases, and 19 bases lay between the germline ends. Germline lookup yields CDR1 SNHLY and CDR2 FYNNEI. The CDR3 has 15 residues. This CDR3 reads CASTELVDRSYGYTF. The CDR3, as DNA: TGTGCCAGCACCGAACTCGTTGACAGGAGCTATGGCTACACCTTC.

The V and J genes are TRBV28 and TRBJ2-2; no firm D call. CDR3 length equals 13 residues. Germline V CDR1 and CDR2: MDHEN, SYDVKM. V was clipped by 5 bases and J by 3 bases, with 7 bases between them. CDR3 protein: CASSPSHTGELFF. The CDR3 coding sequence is TGTGCCAGCAGTCCGAGTCACACCGGGGAGCTGTTTTTT.

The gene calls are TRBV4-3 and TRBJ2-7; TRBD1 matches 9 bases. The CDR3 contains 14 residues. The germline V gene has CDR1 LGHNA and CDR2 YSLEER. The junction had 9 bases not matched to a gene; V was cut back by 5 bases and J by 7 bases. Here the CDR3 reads CASSFWTGEEEQYF. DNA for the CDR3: TGCGCCAGCAGCTTTTGGACAGGGGAAGAGGAGCAGTACTTC.

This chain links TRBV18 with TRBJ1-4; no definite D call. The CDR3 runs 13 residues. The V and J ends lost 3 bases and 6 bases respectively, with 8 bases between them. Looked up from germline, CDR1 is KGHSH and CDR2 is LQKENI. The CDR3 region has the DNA TGTGCCAGCTCACCTAGCTCGGATGAAAAACTGTTTTTT. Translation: CASSPSSDEKLFF.

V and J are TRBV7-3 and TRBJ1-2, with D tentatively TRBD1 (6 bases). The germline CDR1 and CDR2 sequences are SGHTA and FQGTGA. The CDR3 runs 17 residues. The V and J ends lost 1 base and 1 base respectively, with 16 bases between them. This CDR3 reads CASSLRGPKQGNYGYTF. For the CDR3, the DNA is TGTGCCAGCAGCTTAAGGGGGCCGAAACAGGGTAACTATGGCTACACCTTC.

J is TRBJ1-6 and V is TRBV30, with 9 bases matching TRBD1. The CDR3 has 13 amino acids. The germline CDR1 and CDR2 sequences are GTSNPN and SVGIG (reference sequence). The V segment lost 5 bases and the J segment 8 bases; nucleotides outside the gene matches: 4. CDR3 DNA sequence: TGTGCCTGGGCGGGACAGGGAGATTCACCCCTCCACTTT. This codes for CAWAGQGDSPLHF.

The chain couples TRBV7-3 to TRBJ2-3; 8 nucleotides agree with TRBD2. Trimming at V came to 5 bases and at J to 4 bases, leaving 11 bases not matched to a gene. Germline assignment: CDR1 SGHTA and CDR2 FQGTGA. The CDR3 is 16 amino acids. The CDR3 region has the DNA TGTGCCAGCAGCGCCCTCGGGGGGGCTGGTTCAGATACGCAGTATTTT. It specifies CASSALGGAGSDTQYF.

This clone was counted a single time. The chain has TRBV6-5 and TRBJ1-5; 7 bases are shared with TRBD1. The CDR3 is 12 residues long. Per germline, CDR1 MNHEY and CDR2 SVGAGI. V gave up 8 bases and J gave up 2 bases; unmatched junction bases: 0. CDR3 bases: TGTGCCAGCGACAGGGGCAATCAGCCCCAGCATTTT. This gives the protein CASDRGNQPQHF.

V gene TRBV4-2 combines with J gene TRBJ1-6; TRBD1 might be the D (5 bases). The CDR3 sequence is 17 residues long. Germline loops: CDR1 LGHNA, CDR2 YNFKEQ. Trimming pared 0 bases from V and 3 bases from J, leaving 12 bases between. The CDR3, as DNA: TGTGCCAGCAGCCAAGATGCAGTCAGGGTCTATAATTCACCCCTCCACTTT. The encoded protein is CASSQDAVRVYNSPLHF.

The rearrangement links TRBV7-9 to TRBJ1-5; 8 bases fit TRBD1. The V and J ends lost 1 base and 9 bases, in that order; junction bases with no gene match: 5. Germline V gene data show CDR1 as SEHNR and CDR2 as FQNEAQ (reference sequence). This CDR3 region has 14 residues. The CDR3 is CASSLDGTGGPQHF. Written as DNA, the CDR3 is TGTGCCAGCAGCTTAGACGGGACAGGCGGGCCCCAGCATTTT.

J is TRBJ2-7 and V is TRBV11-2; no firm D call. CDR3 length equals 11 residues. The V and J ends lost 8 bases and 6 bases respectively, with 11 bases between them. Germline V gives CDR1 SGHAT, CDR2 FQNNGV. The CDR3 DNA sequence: TGTGCCAGCGGCCAATCGGGCGAGCAGTACTTC. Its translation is CASGQSGEQYF.

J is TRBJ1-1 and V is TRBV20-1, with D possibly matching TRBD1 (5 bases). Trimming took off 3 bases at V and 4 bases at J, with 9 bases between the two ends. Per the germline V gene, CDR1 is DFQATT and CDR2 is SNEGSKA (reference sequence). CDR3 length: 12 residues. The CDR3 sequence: CSASAGPTEAFF. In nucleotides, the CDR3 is TGCAGTGCTAGTGCAGGGCCCACTGAAGCTTTCTTT.

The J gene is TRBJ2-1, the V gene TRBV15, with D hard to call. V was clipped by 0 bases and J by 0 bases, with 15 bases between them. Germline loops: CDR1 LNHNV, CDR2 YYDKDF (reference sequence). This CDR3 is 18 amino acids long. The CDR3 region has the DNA TGTGCCACCAGCAGAGATATCCCCACCGTACTCTCCTACAATGAGCAGTTCTTC. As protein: CATSRDIPTVLSYNEQFF.

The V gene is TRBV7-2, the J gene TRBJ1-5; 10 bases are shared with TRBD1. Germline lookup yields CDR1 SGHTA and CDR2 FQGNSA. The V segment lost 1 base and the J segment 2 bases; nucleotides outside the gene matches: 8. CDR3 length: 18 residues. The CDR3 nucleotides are TGTGCCAGCAGCTTAGTATTTGGGACAGGGGATGGCAATCAGCCCCAGCATTTT. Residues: CASSLVFGTGDGNQPQHF. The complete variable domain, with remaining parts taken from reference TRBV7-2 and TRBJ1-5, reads GAGVSQSPSNKVTEKGKDVELRCDPISGHTALYWYRQSLGQGLEFLIYFQGNSAPDKSGLPSDRFSAERTGGSVSTLTIQRTQQEDSAVYLCASSLVFGTGDGNQPQHFGDGTRLSIL.

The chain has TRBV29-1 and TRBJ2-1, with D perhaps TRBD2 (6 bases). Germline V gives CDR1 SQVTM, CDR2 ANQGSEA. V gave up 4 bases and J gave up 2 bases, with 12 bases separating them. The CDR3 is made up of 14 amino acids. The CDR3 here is CSVGGAETYNEQFF. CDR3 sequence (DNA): TGCAGCGTTGGCGGGGCGGAGACCTACAATGAGCAGTTCTTC.